What follows are 24 T cell receptor beta chains derived from one specimen sequenced in a study of blood T cell repertoires in COVID-19. Produced via immunoSEQ multiplex PCR; TCRdb's table is partial and in-frame only. The sample yields around 150,000 clones, just over 85% seen once. The sample comprised peripheral blood. The source is a man aged 60 to 75 with acute or convalescent COVID-19.

This clone was picked up one time. The V gene is TRBV6-1, the J gene TRBJ2-7, with D possibly matching TRBD1 (5 bases). V shed 1 base and J shed 3 bases, with 13 bases lying between them. Germline V gene sequence: CDR1 MNHNS, CDR2 SASEGT. This CDR3 spans 15 amino acids. The CDR3 region is CASSEGRVGGYEQYF. CDR3 nucleotide sequence: TGTGCCAGCAGTGAAGGCAGGGTTGGTGGCTACGAGCAGTACTTC.

The rearrangement links TRBV19 to TRBJ1-5, with D perhaps TRBD1 (5 bases). The CDR3 is 16 amino acids. Trimming stripped 5 bases from V and 5 bases from J, with 19 bases between. The V gene's germline CDR1 is LNHDA and CDR2 SQIVND (reference sequence). Here the CDR3 DNA reads TGTGCCAGTAGTGGAGCAGGGTTGGATGGGTATCAGCCCCAGCATTTT. Its protein product is CASSGAGLDGYQPQHF.

The chain has TRBV27 and TRBJ2-2; 7 bases are a match to TRBD1. The germline V gene has CDR1 MNHEY and CDR2 SMNVEV (reference sequence). CDR3 size: 17 residues. The ends lost 3 bases at V and 4 bases at J; junction bases unmatched: 11. CDR3 residues: CASSFRSTGAITGELFF. As DNA, the CDR3 is TGTGCCAGCAGTTTTAGATCTACAGGGGCAATCACCGGGGAGCTGTTTTTT.

The gene calls are TRBV28 and TRBJ1-2; 8 bases align to TRBD1. CDR1 MDHEN and CDR2 SYDVKM come from the germline V gene. The CDR3 contains 12 residues. The junction had 5 bases not matched to a gene; V was cut back by 6 bases and J by 8 bases. The CDR3 bases are TGTGCCAGCAGCCCAGGGGGCGTGGGCTACACCTTC. This gives the protein CASSPGGVGYTF.

This chain connects TRBV18 to TRBJ1-5, with TRBD1 matching over 10 bases. Germline assignment: CDR1 KGHSH and CDR2 LQKENI. This CDR3 comprises 16 residues. Trimming took 1 base from V and 2 from J; bases not matched to a gene: 2. The CDR3 sequence is CASSPLGTGGNQPQHF. The CDR3 coding sequence is TGTGCCAGCTCACCACTCGGGACAGGGGGCAATCAGCCCCAGCATTTT.

This chain links TRBV5-1 with TRBJ2-3; 10 bases agree with TRBD2. Germline V gives CDR1 SGHRS, CDR2 YFSETQ. The CDR3 extends over 15 amino acids. With 4 bases clipped from V and 3 bases from J, the junction kept 5 bases outside the gene matches. The CDR3 region is CASSGSGRGTDTQYF. DNA of the CDR3: TGCGCCAGCAGCGGGAGCGGGAGGGGGACAGATACGCAGTATTTT.

The CDR3 loop reads CATSFVQGLGVSEQYF. In nucleotides, the CDR3 is TGTGCCACCAGCTTTGTACAGGGCCTAGGGGTCTCCGAGCAGTACTTC. J is TRBJ2-7 and V is TRBV15, with D maybe TRBD1 (6 bases). The germline V gene has CDR1 LNHNV and CDR2 YYDKDF (reference sequence). There are 16 residues in the CDR3. With 5 bases removed from V and 6 bases from J, the gap between germline ends came to 23 bases.

The chain couples TRBV7-6 to TRBJ2-7; D possibly corresponds to TRBD1 (5 bases). The CDR3 extends over 14 amino acids. CDR1 is SGHVS, CDR2 FNYEAQ, per germline. The V and J ends lost 7 bases and 0 bases respectively, with 13 bases between them. The CDR3 DNA reads TGTGCCAGCACCAAGGGGTCTAGCTCCTACGAGCAGTACTTC. It translates to CASTKGSSSYEQYF.

The CDR3 loop is CASSLEQGAGGELFF. The CDR3 region has the DNA TGCGCCAGCAGCTTGGAACAGGGGGCCGGCGGGGAGCTGTTTTTT. The chain is built from TRBV5-1 and TRBJ2-2, with 9 positions matching TRBD1. V shed 0 bases, J shed 7 bases, and the junction held 4 bases outside the gene matches. Germline V gene sequence: CDR1 SGHRS, CDR2 YFSETQ. The CDR3 runs to 15 residues. Combining the CDR3 with reference TRBV5-1 and TRBJ2-2 gives the whole variable domain KAGVTQTPRYLIKTRGQQVTLSCSPISGHRSVSWYQQTPGQGLQFLFEYFSETQRNKGNFPGRFSGRQFSNSRSEMNVSTLELGDSALYLCASSLEQGAGGELFFGEGSRLTVL.

V is TRBV15 and J is TRBJ2-6; possibly TRBD1 for D (6 bases). V lost 0 bases to trimming and J lost 0 bases, with 21 bases between them. CDR1 and CDR2 (germline): LNHNV, YYDKDF (reference sequence). This CDR3 region has 21 residues. The CDR3: CATSRDYRSQGSTSGANVLTF. CDR3 coding DNA: TGTGCCACCAGCAGAGATTACAGATCCCAGGGGTCTACCTCTGGGGCCAACGTCCTGACTTTC.

The V and J genes are TRBV5-1 and TRBJ1-1; no reliable D call. The germline CDR1 and CDR2 sequences are SGHRS and YFSETQ. This CDR3 comprises 15 residues. V was cut by 0 bases and J by 8 bases, with 17 bases left in between. The CDR3 sequence: CASSLGPPGSVEAFF. CDR3 coding DNA: TGCGCCAGCAGCTTGGGCCCGCCCGGGAGCGTAGAAGCTTTCTTT.

This chain links TRBV11-2 with TRBJ1-1; possibly TRBD1 for D (6 bases). Per the germline V gene, CDR1 is SGHAT and CDR2 is FQNNGV. V was clipped by 1 base and J by 6 bases, with 12 bases between them. The CDR3 is 14 residues long. CDR3 loop: CASSLGTVIPEAFF. The CDR3 bases are TGTGCCAGCAGCTTAGGGACAGTTATACCTGAAGCTTTCTTT.

The gene calls are TRBV5-1 and TRBJ2-3; 7 bases are shared with TRBD1. The germline V gene has CDR1 SGHRS and CDR2 YFSETQ. The CDR3 is 15 amino acids. V gave up 3 bases and J gave up 1 base; unmatched junction bases: 5. The CDR3 DNA sequence: TGCGCCAGCAGCTCCGGACAGGATGGCACAGATACGCAGTATTTT. Protein sequence: CASSSGQDGTDTQYF.

CDR3 protein: CASSLDGRNGNTIYF. The CDR3, as DNA: TGCGCCAGCAGCTTGGATGGCAGAAATGGAAACACCATATATTTT. The genes are TRBV5-1 and TRBJ1-3; D gene ambiguous. Trimming shortened V by 0 bases and J by 3 bases, and 10 bases separated the two germline ends. The CDR3 sequence is 15 residues long. The germline V gene encodes CDR1 SGHRS and CDR2 YFSETQ.

This sequence joins TRBV10-3 and TRBJ2-1; 8 bases are a match to TRBD2. V dropped 2 bases and J dropped 4; count of bases not matched to a gene: 1. The CDR3 is 14 amino acids. CDR1 and CDR2 from the germline V gene are ENHRY and SYGVKD. The CDR3 is CAISETSGYNEQFF. CDR3 in DNA: TGTGCCATCAGTGAGACTAGCGGATACAATGAGCAGTTCTTC.

This chain links TRBV28 with TRBJ2-1; 9 positions agree with TRBD1. Germline CDR1 MDHEN, CDR2 SYDVKM. Trimming removed 6 bases from V and 6 bases from J; junction bases left unmatched: 6. The CDR3 extends over 14 amino acids. In nucleotides, the CDR3 is TGTGCCAGCAGGCCCCCGGACAGGGGCAATGAGCAGTTCTTC. Translation: CASRPPDRGNEQFF.

This clone showed up just a few times. The rearrangement uses TRBV9 and TRBJ1-3; D possibly corresponds to TRBD1 (5 bases). Germline V gene sequence: CDR1 SGDLS, CDR2 YYNGEE. Trimming pared 4 bases from V and 1 base from J, leaving 9 bases between. The CDR3 length is 14 residues. CDR3 in DNA: TGTGCCAGCAGCACACAGGCTTCTGGAAACACCATATATTTT. Its protein product is CASSTQASGNTIYF.

The chain couples TRBV14 to TRBJ2-1; TRBD2 aligns across 9 bases. The length of the CDR3 is 17 residues. Germline values: CDR1 SGHDN, CDR2 FVKESK. V was clipped by 4 bases and J by 9 bases; unmatched bases: 16. This CDR3 reads CASSLPGGREGHGEQFF. Written as DNA, the CDR3 is TGTGCCAGCAGCCTCCCCGGTGGGCGGGAGGGCCATGGTGAGCAGTTCTTC.

This clone was counted once. This chain links TRBV21-1 with TRBJ2-7; TRBD2 was called by the table and not checked on the DNA. TRBV21-1 is noted as a pseudogene. The CDR3 runs to 18 residues. The CDR3 is CASSKVGTSGLHSYEQYF. CDR3 in DNA: TGTGCCAGCAGCAAAGTTGGGACTAGCGGATTACACTCCTACGAGCAGTACTTC.

Of note for this clone: One end of the junction varies from germline; a read error may be responsible. The chain recombines TRBV29-1 with TRBJ2-1, with D maybe TRBD1 (5 bases). Germline lookup yields CDR1 SQVTM and CDR2 ANQGSEA. The CDR3 length is 11 residues. CDR3 in amino acids: CSVDRAGKGLF. The CDR3 DNA reads TGCAGCGTTGATAGGGCAGGAAAGGGGCTCTTC.

V gene TRBV12-3 or TRBV12-4 combines with J gene TRBJ1-1; no clear D gene. The CDR3 is 13 residues long. V lost 11 bases to trimming and J lost 1 base, with 14 bases between them. This CDR3 is CALAGIGNTEAFF. The CDR3 nucleotides are TGTGCCCTCGCGGGGATCGGGAACACTGAAGCTTTCTTT.

V and J are TRBV6-1 and TRBJ2-5; TRBD2 matches 7 bases. This CDR3 is built from 15 residues. Unmatched junction bases numbered 9, after V lost 1 base and J lost 7 bases. Germline-derived CDR1 and CDR2 are MNHNS and SASEGT. CDR3 in DNA: TGTGCCAGCAGTGAAGAGAAGGCGGGGGATCGGACCCAGTACTTC. Its translation is CASSEEKAGDRTQYF.

This clone appeared once. The chain couples TRBV24-1 to TRBJ2-1; the match to TRBD2 covers 9 bases. With 2 bases clipped from V and 10 bases from J, the junction kept 8 bases outside the gene matches. This CDR3 is 15 amino acids long. CDR1 and CDR2 from the germline V gene are KGHDR and SFDVKD. The CDR3 loop is CATSDSAGLAEEQFF. The CDR3 DNA reads as TGTGCCACCAGTGATTCGGCGGGACTAGCCGAAGAGCAGTTCTTC.

This chain joins TRBV2 and TRBJ2-1; TRBD2 is a possible D gene (6 bases). This CDR3 has 13 amino acids. Per the germline V gene, CDR1 is SNHLY and CDR2 is FYNNEI. V lost 6 bases to trimming and J lost 3 bases, with 9 bases between them. The CDR3 region is CASRDGSYNEQFF. In DNA, the CDR3 is TGTGCCAGCAGGGACGGGAGCTACAATGAGCAGTTCTTC.